The T cell receptor (beta chain) described here comes from a study of blood T cell repertoires in COVID-19. On the study more broadly: Sites across the United States, Italy and Spain contributed samples from acute and convalescent COVID-19. PBMCs, B-cell-depleted T cells, or T cells were the source of the cDNA or gDNA that made up the material.

Authors' analysis steps: Amplification of reference gene primers was used by the study to estimate nucleated cell counts. Assay used: immunoSEQ multiplex PCR; TCRdb lists only in-frame clones, some missing. For V, J and clone size, that table is used; D and trimming come from the DNA. In the table there are more than 250,000 clones, approximately 87% of which are singletons. V lost 6 bases and J lost 3; bases outside the gene matches: 4. The CDR3 loop spans 14 amino acids. Per the germline V gene, CDR1 is MNHEY and CDR2 is SVGAGI. The sequenced sample was peripheral blood. The clonotype comes from a man in his 60s who had recovered from COVID-19. The V and J genes are TRBV6-5 and TRBJ2-3, with 9 nucleotides matching TRBD1. The CDR3 loop reads CASRGTGWTDTQYF. The CDR3 nucleotides are TGTGCCAGCAGGGGGACAGGGTGGACAGATACGCAGTATTTT.